A single sample gave rise to the 15 T cell receptor beta chains below, sequenced in a study of shared clonotypes between healthy human individuals. The assay was immunoSEQ multiplex PCR, and TCRdb's table has in-frame clones only and misses some. The sample includes fewer than 1 million clones, roughly 96% seen only once; the top ten take less than 0.25%. Cells designated naive CD8 were CD45RO-negative and were positively selected for CCR7, with terminally differentiated effector memory CD45RA+ cells excluded. The sequencing sample was made of naive CD8+ T cells sorted from blood. The receptors originated from a man aged 25 to 40 in good health.

The chain's CDR3 is CASSYSTAYGQFF. In nucleotides, the CDR3 is TGTGCCAGCAGTTACTCGACGGCGTACGGGCAGTTCTTC. The J gene is TRBJ2-1, the V gene TRBV6-5, with no clear D. The CDR3 has 13 residues. V dropped 0 bases and J dropped 12 bases, with 12 bases sitting between them. Looked up from germline, CDR1 is MNHEY and CDR2 is SVGAGI.

The chain links TRBV5-4 to TRBJ2-7; D is uncertain. Germline V gives CDR1 SGHNT, CDR2 YYREEE (reference sequence). The CDR3 spans 16 residues. V lost 0 bases to trimming and J lost 2 bases, with 15 bases between them. This CDR3 reads CASSLDVPGSPYEQYF. CDR3 DNA: TGTGCCAGCAGCTTGGACGTTCCAGGCAGCCCCTACGAGCAGTACTTC.

For this clone: The same CDR3 also results from other DNA sequences found in this sample. J is TRBJ2-1 and V is TRBV27; D gene uncertain. Trimming left V 3 bases short and J 6 bases short, with 9 bases between. This CDR3 has 13 residues. Germline V CDR1 and CDR2: MNHEY, SMNVEV (reference sequence). CDR3: CASSLGFPNEQFF. Written as DNA, the CDR3 is TGTGCCAGCAGTTTGGGTTTCCCCAATGAGCAGTTCTTC.

This chain uses TRBV18 with TRBJ2-7, with 9 positions matching TRBD1. Trimming took 4 bases from V and 6 from J; bases not matched to a gene: 13. The CDR3 is made up of 16 amino acids. Germline V gene sequence: CDR1 KGHSH, CDR2 LQKENI. The CDR3 bases are TGTGCCAGCTCACTGAATCGACAGGGGGTCTACGGCGAGCAGTACTTC. Its protein product is CASSLNRQGVYGEQYF.

The chain combines TRBV7-9 with TRBJ2-7; D unclear. Germline V gene sequence: CDR1 SEHNR, CDR2 FQNEAQ (reference sequence). The V and J ends lost 1 base and 3 bases respectively, with 10 bases between them. The CDR3 is 14 residues long. The CDR3 sequence: CASSLGPRNYEQYF. CDR3 sequence (DNA): TGTGCCAGCAGCTTAGGGCCAAGGAACTACGAGCAGTACTTC.

V usage is TRBV7-9 and J usage is TRBJ2-3; TRBD2 matches at 9 bases. Per the germline V gene, CDR1 is SEHNR and CDR2 is FQNEAQ (reference sequence). J was trimmed by 5 bases and V by 4 bases; bases with no gene match: 7. The CDR3 is 15 amino acids. CDR3 sequence: CASSSIAGAGDTQYF. In DNA, the CDR3 is TGTGCCAGCAGCTCGATAGCGGGAGCTGGAGATACGCAGTATTTT.

The V and J genes are TRBV14 and TRBJ1-2, with 7 nucleotides matching TRBD1. Trimming removed 2 bases from V and 13 bases from J; junction bases left unmatched: 7. This CDR3 has 12 residues. The germline V gene encodes CDR1 SGHDN and CDR2 FVKESK. The CDR3 nucleotides read TGTGCCAGCAGCCAAAACCGGGACAGAGTCACCTTC. Translating it yields CASSQNRDRVTF.

The chain combines TRBV9 with TRBJ2-5; TRBD2 matches 7 bases. Trimming took 1 base from V and 4 from J; bases not matched to a gene: 7. The CDR3 loop spans 15 amino acids. Per germline, CDR1 SGDLS and CDR2 YYNGEE. The CDR3 reads CASSVLAGRGETQYF. In DNA, the CDR3 is TGTGCCAGCAGCGTACTAGCTGGGAGGGGAGAGACCCAGTACTTC.

The chain links TRBV7-9 to TRBJ1-2; D is undetermined. Trimming stripped 3 bases from V and 6 bases from J, with 5 bases between. The CDR3 contains 11 residues. Per the germline V gene, CDR1 is SEHNR and CDR2 is FQNEAQ (reference sequence). The CDR3 DNA sequence: TGTGCCAGCAGCTTCGGGGATGGCTACACCTTC. Translation gives CASSFGDGYTF.

This rearrangement joins TRBV5-4 to TRBJ2-7; D could derive from TRBD1 or TRBD2 (5 bases each). This CDR3 region has 13 residues. V was cut by 3 bases and J by 0 bases, with 7 bases left in between. Germline lookup yields CDR1 SGHNT and CDR2 YYREEE (reference sequence). This CDR3 reads CASSSGPSYEQYF. In DNA, the CDR3 is TGTGCCAGCAGCTCGGGACCCTCCTACGAGCAGTACTTC.

This sequence joins TRBV6-5 and TRBJ1-2, with a weak D call TRBD1 (6 bases). Germline assignment: CDR1 MNHEY and CDR2 SVGAGI. The CDR3 consists of 11 residues. With 6 bases removed from V and 5 bases from J, the gap between germline ends came to 7 bases. CDR3 in DNA: TGTGCCAGCAGCCAGGGGTATGGCTACACCTTC. Encoded protein: CASSQGYGYTF.

DNA for the CDR3: TGTGCCAGCAGTGAACCAGGGGGCACTGAAGCTTTCTTT. Encoded protein: CASSEPGGTEAFF. The V and J genes are TRBV28 and TRBJ1-1; 7 bases match TRBD1. The CDR3 is 13 residues long. The trim removed 5 bases at V and 4 bases at J, leaving 4 bases unmatched. The germline CDR1 and CDR2 sequences are MDHEN and SYDVKM. The variable domain in full, with the rest retrieved from reference TRBV28 and TRBJ1-1, is DVKVTQSSRYLVKRTGEKVFLECVQDMDHENMFWYRQDPGLGLRLIYFSYDVKMKEKGDIPEGYSVSREKKERFSLILESASTNQTSMYLCASSEPGGTEAFFGQGTRLTVV.

V is TRBV25-1 and J is TRBJ1-2; 7 positions agree with TRBD1. Unmatched junction bases numbered 5, after V lost 6 bases and J lost 10 bases. The CDR3 is made up of 11 amino acids. Germline CDR1 and CDR2: MGHDK and SYGVNS. The CDR3 nucleotides read TGTGCCAGCAGCACAGGGGTTTTCTACACCTTC. The encoded protein is CASSTGVFYTF.

This chain joins TRBV7-9 and TRBJ2-2; TRBD1 is a possible D gene (5 bases). V lost 4 bases, J lost 8 bases, and 14 bases lay in between. The CDR3 is made up of 14 amino acids. Looked up from germline, CDR1 is SEHNR and CDR2 is FQNEAQ (reference sequence). CDR3 coding DNA: TGTGCCAGCAGCTCGGGCGGTGGGGCTGGGGAGCTGTTTTTT. This gives the protein CASSSGGGAGELFF.

This clone was detected once. This chain uses TRBV15 with TRBJ1-1; the D is unclear. Trimming removed 3 bases from V and 3 bases from J, with 11 bases in between. The CDR3 runs to 14 residues. Germline CDR1 LNHNV, CDR2 YYDKDF (reference sequence). The CDR3 coding sequence is TGTGCCACCAGCAGCCGATGGGCGGACACTGAAGCTTTCTTT. Protein product: CATSSRWADTEAFF.